This T cell receptor (beta chain) stems from a study of cytotoxic CD8 clonotypes in ibrutinib-treated CLL. Germline V gene lookup returns CDR1 PRHDT and CDR2 FYEKMQ (reference sequence). V was shortened by 4 bases and J by 3 bases, with 13 bases between the two germline ends. The CDR3 contains 15 residues. Assay used: immunoSEQ multiplex PCR; TCRdb lists only in-frame clones, some missing. The sample shows around 140,000 clones, roughly 88% of them seen only once. This clonotype was sampled from a human donor with chronic lymphocytic leukemia. The chain carries TRBV13 and TRBJ1-5; no clear D gene. Sequencing used PBMCs, obtained after 24 months of ibrutinib treatment. Here the CDR3 reads CASSSRGPSNQPQHF. The CDR3 DNA reads as TGTGCCAGCAGCTCCCGTGGGCCCTCCAATCAGCCCCAGCATTTT.